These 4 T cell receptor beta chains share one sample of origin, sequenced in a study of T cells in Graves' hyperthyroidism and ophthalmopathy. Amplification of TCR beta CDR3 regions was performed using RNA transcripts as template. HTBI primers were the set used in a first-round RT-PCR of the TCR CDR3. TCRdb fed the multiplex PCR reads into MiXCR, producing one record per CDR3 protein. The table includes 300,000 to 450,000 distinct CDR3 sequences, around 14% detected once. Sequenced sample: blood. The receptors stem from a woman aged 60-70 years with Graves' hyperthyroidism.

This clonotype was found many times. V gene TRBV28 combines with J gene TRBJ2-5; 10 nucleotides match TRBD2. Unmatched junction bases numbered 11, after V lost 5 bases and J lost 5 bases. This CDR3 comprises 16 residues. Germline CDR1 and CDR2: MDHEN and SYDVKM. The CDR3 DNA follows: TGTGCCAGCAGTCGTTCTAGCGGGAGAGACTATGAGACCCAGTACTTC. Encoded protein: CASSRSSGRDYETQYF.

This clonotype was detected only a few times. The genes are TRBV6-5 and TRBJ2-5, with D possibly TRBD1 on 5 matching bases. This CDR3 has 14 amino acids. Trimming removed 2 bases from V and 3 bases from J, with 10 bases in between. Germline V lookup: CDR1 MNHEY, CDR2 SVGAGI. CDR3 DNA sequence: TGTGCCAGCAGTTACCGTGACAGAGAAGAGACCCAGTACTTC. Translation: CASSYRDREETQYF.

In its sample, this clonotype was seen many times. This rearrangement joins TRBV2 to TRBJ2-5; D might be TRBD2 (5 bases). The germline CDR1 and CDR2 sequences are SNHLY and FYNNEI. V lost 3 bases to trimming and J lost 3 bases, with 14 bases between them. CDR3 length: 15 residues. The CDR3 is CASSDWLARKETQYF. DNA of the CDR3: TGTGCCAGCAGTGATTGGCTAGCCCGGAAAGAGACCCAGTACTTC.

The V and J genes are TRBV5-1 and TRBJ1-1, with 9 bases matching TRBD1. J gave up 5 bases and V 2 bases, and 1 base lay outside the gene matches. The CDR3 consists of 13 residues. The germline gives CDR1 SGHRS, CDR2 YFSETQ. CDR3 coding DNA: TGCGCCAGCAGCTTCGGGACAGGGACTGAAGCTTTCTTT. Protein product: CASSFGTGTEAFF.